One and the same sample provided the 2 T cell receptor beta chains below, sequenced in a study of cytomegalovirus exposure and HLA in healthy donors. The PCR had 60 Vbeta and 13 Jbeta primers. Some clones are missing from TCRdb's copy, which holds only in-frame ones; the method was immunoSEQ multiplex PCR. Here the sample spans 85,000 to 130,000 clones, roughly 72% being singletons. Sequenced sample: PBMCs. The source of these receptors is a woman aged 18-29 years in good health and CMV-seropositive.

V gene TRBV28 combines with J gene TRBJ2-3, with 8 bases identical to TRBD1. V was pared by 6 bases and J by 0 bases, with 8 bases of the junction left unmatched. CDR3 length: 16 residues. Germline CDR1 and CDR2: MDHEN and SYDVKM. The DNA for the CDR3 is TGTGCCAGCAGCCGGGACAGGACTACTAGCACAGATACGCAGTATTTT. Amino acid sequence: CASSRDRTTSTDTQYF.

The CDR3 sequence is CASSVSGSLYEQYF. The CDR3 DNA follows: TGTGCCAGCAGCGTCAGCGGGAGCCTATACGAGCAGTACTTC. The V and J genes are TRBV6-1 and TRBJ2-7, with TRBD2 matching over 8 bases. The CDR3 sequence is 14 residues long. Per the germline V gene, CDR1 is MNHNS and CDR2 is SASEGT. Unmatched junction bases numbered 8, after V lost 6 bases and J lost 4 bases.